Presented here are 20 T cell receptor beta chains from one specimen sequenced in a study of naive and memory T cell subsets. Ligated cDNA underwent four rounds of PCR with nested alpha and beta constant region primers and SP2. One entry per CDR3 protein, called by TCRdb with MiXCR from the UMI-ligation and nested PCR reads. The table has fewer than 30,000 distinct CDR3 sequences, 5.2% seen once. A UMI-containing oligonucleotide was joined by 3' ligation to the TCR cDNA template. Input material: blood. The receptors were gathered from an adult in good health.

This clonotype has a count of ten or more. The chain uses TRBV28 and TRBJ2-5; no clear D. CDR1 is MDHEN, CDR2 SYDVKM, per germline. The germline V and J ends were trimmed by 2 bases and 6 bases, with 10 bases remaining between them. The CDR3 spans 13 residues. CDR3 region: CASSLRALKTQYF. The DNA of the CDR3 is TGTGCCAGCAGTTTAAGAGCTTTAAAGACCCAGTACTTC.

This clonotype was seen a few times. V usage is TRBV20-1 and J usage is TRBJ1-5, with D perhaps matching TRBD1 (6 bases). The CDR3 loop spans 17 amino acids. Trimming removed 0 bases from V and 5 bases from J, with 20 bases in between. Germline V gene lookup returns CDR1 DFQATT and CDR2 SNEGSKA (reference sequence). The DNA of the CDR3 is TGCAGTGCTAGAGAGGACAGCTGGGGATTGAAGGATCAGCCCCAGCATTTT. Residues: CSAREDSWGLKDQPQHF.

This clonotype was counted ten times or more. The genes are TRBV29-1 and TRBJ1-5, with a weak D call TRBD1 (6 bases). The V and J ends lost 7 bases and 3 bases respectively, with 13 bases between them. CDR3 size: 13 residues. In germline, CDR1 is SQVTM, CDR2 ANQGSEA. The CDR3 loop reads CSATTGPNQPQHF. The CDR3 DNA sequence: TGCAGCGCGACCACAGGGCCCAATCAGCCCCAGCATTTT.

In this sample, this clonotype turned up many times. This chain connects TRBV12-3 or TRBV12-4 to TRBJ1-2; TRBD1 aligns across 7 bases. Trimming removed 1 base from V and 1 base from J; junction bases left unmatched: 6. This CDR3 spans 16 amino acids. CDR3 in DNA: TGTGCCAGCAGTTTAGGGGACTCAGGGGGTAACTATGGCTACACCTTC. Amino acids: CASSLGDSGGNYGYTF.

This clonotype was detected many times. The chain uses TRBV6-2 or TRBV6-3 and TRBJ1-1, with no clear D. This CDR3 contains 12 residues. In germline, CDR1 is MNHEY, CDR2 SVGEGT. V was trimmed by 7 bases and J by 5 bases, leaving 11 bases between them. The CDR3 sequence is CASTPQGTEAFF. The CDR3 nucleotides are TGTGCCAGCACCCCACAAGGGACTGAAGCTTTCTTT.

This clonotype was seen more than once but under ten times. The chain is built from TRBV5-4 and TRBJ2-3, with a tentative D call TRBD2 (5 bases). The CDR3 length is 14 residues. Trimming cost V 4 bases and J 4 bases, with 13 bases left between them. CDR1 and CDR2 (germline): SGHNT, YYREEE (reference sequence). The CDR3 is CASSAGRGADTQYF. In DNA form, the CDR3 reads TGTGCCAGCAGCGCGGGTCGGGGTGCAGATACGCAGTATTTT.

The sample holds many counts of this clonotype. The chain joins TRBV14 to TRBJ1-1; possibly TRBD1 for D (6 bases). The CDR3 is 17 residues long. The germline V gene encodes CDR1 SGHDN and CDR2 FVKESK. The V and J ends lost 1 base and 4 bases respectively, with 19 bases between them. The CDR3 DNA reads TGTGCCAGCAGCCAAGTAAGGACTTCTCAGGGGTCCACTGAAGCTTTCTTT. It translates to CASSQVRTSQGSTEAFF. Based on the CDR3 plus reference TRBV14 and TRBJ1-1, the full variable domain is EAGVTQFPSHSVIEKGQTVTLRCDPISGHDNLYWYRRVMGKEIKFLLHFVKESKQDESGMPNNRFLAERTGGTYSTLKVQPAELEDSGVYFCASSQVRTSQGSTEAFFGQGTRLTVV.

This rearrangement joins TRBV7-2 to TRBJ1-6; no definite D call. V was pared by 5 bases and J by 10 bases, with 18 bases between. The CDR3 is 15 amino acids. Germline CDR1 and CDR2: SGHTA and FQGNSA. The CDR3: CASSPVGILVSPLHF. In nucleotides, the CDR3 is TGTGCCAGCAGCCCGGTGGGGATTTTGGTCTCACCCCTCCACTTT.

This clonotype showed up many times. The chain combines TRBV6-5 with TRBJ2-1; no firm D call. The CDR3 covers 14 residues. Trimming pared 2 bases from V and 4 bases from J, leaving 9 bases between. Germline V gives CDR1 MNHEY, CDR2 SVGAGI. The CDR3 region is CASSYEKPYNEQFF. The CDR3 coding sequence is TGTGCCAGCAGTTACGAAAAACCATACAATGAGCAGTTCTTC.

This clonotype was counted ten times or more. The CDR3 region is CATSRETEYEQYF. CDR3 in DNA: TGTGCCACCAGCAGAGAAACGGAGTACGAGCAGTACTTC. The J gene is TRBJ2-7, the V gene TRBV15; D is unresolved. CDR3 length equals 13 residues. Germline CDR1 and CDR2: LNHNV and YYDKDF (reference sequence). Trimming pared 0 bases from V and 4 bases from J, leaving 7 bases between. Filled out from reference TRBV15 and TRBJ2-7, the complete variable domain reads DAMVIQNPRYQVTQFGKPVTLSCSQTLNHNVMYWYQQKSSQAPKLLFHYYDKDFNNEADTPDNFQSRRPNTSFCFLDIRSPGLGDTAMYLCATSRETEYEQYFGPGTRLTVT.

This clonotype is termed medium-sized (0.01 to 0.1%). The CDR3 nucleotides read TGCGCCAGCAGCCAAGCGGCAGGGTTCGACACTGAAGCTTTCTTT. It encodes CASSQAAGFDTEAFF. The gene calls are TRBV4-1 and TRBJ1-1, with D tentatively TRBD1 (5 bases). The V end lost 1 base, the J end lost 3 bases, and 12 bases lay between the germline ends. In germline, CDR1 is MGHRA, CDR2 YSYEKL. The CDR3 spans 15 residues.

This clonotype came up many times. The gene calls are TRBV20-1 and TRBJ2-7, with 7 bases identical to TRBD2. V gave up 1 base and J gave up 3 bases; unmatched junction bases: 15. This CDR3 has 17 amino acids. Germline V gives CDR1 DFQATT, CDR2 SNEGSKA (reference sequence). Here the CDR3 reads CSARASTRRERYYEQYF. DNA for the CDR3: TGCAGTGCTAGAGCCTCAACCCGGCGGGAGCGGTACTACGAGCAGTACTTC.

The chain couples TRBV12-3 or TRBV12-4 to TRBJ2-7; 9 bases match TRBD1. Unmatched junction bases numbered 9, after V lost 6 bases and J lost 6 bases. There are 14 residues in the CDR3. The CDR3: CASSNGTGYGEQYF. Here the CDR3 DNA reads TGTGCCAGCAGCAATGGGACAGGGTATGGCGAGCAGTACTTC.

This clonotype was counted ten times or more. V usage is TRBV29-1 and J usage is TRBJ2-4; unclear D gene. CDR1 is SQVTM and CDR2 is ANQGSEA in the germline V gene. The length of the CDR3 is 14 residues. The V gene lost 3 bases and the J gene lost 0 bases, with 9 bases spanning the gap. CDR3 coding DNA: TGCAGCGTTGAGGTGGCACTAGCCAAAAACATTCAGTACTTC. Its protein product is CSVEVALAKNIQYF.

The count of this clonotype is one. The chain combines TRBV9 with TRBJ2-2; D is uncertain. Trimming pared 0 bases from V and 6 bases from J, leaving 3 bases between. CDR3 length: 12 amino acids. Germline V gene lookup returns CDR1 SGDLS and CDR2 YYNGEE. Here the CDR3 DNA reads TGTGCCAGCAGCGTAGGTTCCGGGGAGCTGTTTTTT. It yields the protein CASSVGSGELFF.

For this clonotype: This could be a read error, since a much larger clone is one nucleotide away. V gene TRBV29-1 combines with J gene TRBJ1-1; weak D call: TRBD1 (6 bases). The CDR3 is made up of 14 amino acids. Deletions cut 7 bases from V and 1 base from J, with 16 bases between. CDR1 SQVTM and CDR2 ANQGSEA come from the germline V gene. The CDR3 DNA reads TGCAGCGCACAATTCGGACAGAGGAACACTGAAGCTTTCTTT. Translating gives CSAQFGQRNTEAFF.

V usage is TRBV7-3 and J usage is TRBJ2-5, with a tentative D call TRBD2 (6 bases). Germline CDR1 reads SGHTA; CDR2 reads FQGTGA. Trimming took 0 bases from V and 3 from J, leaving 11 bases between them. CDR3 length: 15 amino acids. In DNA, the CDR3 is TGTGCCAGCAGCTTAACGGGAGGCCCTGAAGAGACCCAGTACTTC. This sequence encodes CASSLTGGPEETQYF.

This clonotype was counted many times. The chain combines TRBV29-1 with TRBJ2-1; no clear D. There are 16 residues in the CDR3. Looked up from germline, CDR1 is SQVTM and CDR2 is ANQGSEA. The V and J ends lost 8 bases and 1 base respectively, with 21 bases between them. CDR3 nucleotides: TGCAGCAACGTCGCCTTTGTTGGTGAGTCCTACAATGAGCAGTTCTTC. Translation gives CSNVAFVGESYNEQFF.

This clonotype was detected ten times or more. The V and J genes are TRBV13 and TRBJ2-7; D remains unclear. CDR1 is PRHDT and CDR2 is FYEKMQ in the germline V gene (reference sequence). The CDR3 has 13 residues. V dropped 2 bases and J dropped 6 bases, with 11 bases sitting between them. The CDR3 protein is CASSLIPSGEQYF. Written as DNA, the CDR3 is TGTGCCAGCAGCTTAATTCCCTCCGGCGAGCAGTACTTC. Filled out from reference TRBV13 and TRBJ2-7, the complete variable domain reads AAGVIQSPRHLIKEKRETATLKCYPIPRHDTVYWYQQGPGQDPQFLISFYEKMQSDKGSIPDRFSAQQFSDYHSELNMSSLELGDSALYFCASSLIPSGEQYFGPGTRLTVT.

The sample holds many counts of this clonotype. The chain recombines TRBV5-1 with TRBJ2-6; D ambiguous. V dropped 0 bases and J dropped 0 bases, with 10 bases sitting between them. There are 17 residues in the CDR3. The germline CDR1 and CDR2 sequences are SGHRS and YFSETQ. The CDR3 region is CASSLAVLNSGANVLTF. In DNA, the CDR3 is TGCGCCAGCAGCTTGGCGGTACTGAACTCTGGGGCCAACGTCCTGACTTTC.